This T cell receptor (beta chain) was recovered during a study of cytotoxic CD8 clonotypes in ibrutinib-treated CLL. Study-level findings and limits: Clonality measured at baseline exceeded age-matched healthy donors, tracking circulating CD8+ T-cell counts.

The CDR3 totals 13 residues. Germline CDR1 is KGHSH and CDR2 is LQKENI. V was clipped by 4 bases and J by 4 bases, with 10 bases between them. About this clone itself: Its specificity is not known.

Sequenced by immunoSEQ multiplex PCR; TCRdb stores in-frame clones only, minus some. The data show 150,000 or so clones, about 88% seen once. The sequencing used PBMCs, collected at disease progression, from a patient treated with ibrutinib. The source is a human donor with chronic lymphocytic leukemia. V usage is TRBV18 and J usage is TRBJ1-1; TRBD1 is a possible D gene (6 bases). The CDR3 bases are TGTGCCAGCTCACGAGGGGGGGGCACTGAAGCTTTCTTT. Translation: CASSRGGGTEAFF. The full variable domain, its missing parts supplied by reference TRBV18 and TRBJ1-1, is NAGVMQNPRHLVRRRGQEARLRCSPMKGHSHVYWYRQLPEEGLKFMVYLQKENIIDESGMPKERFSAEFPKEGPSILRIQQVVRGDSAAYFCASSRGGGTEAFFGQGTRLTVV.